Below are 17 T cell receptor beta chains sequenced from a single sample in a study of T cells in Graves' hyperthyroidism and ophthalmopathy. The CDR3 regions of TCR beta were amplified from RNA transcripts. The TCR CDR3 first-round RT-PCR relied on the HTBI primer set. One entry per CDR3 protein results from TCRdb running MiXCR on the multiplex PCR reads. This table has more than 300,000 distinct CDR3 sequences, about 15% appearing once. The sequenced material came from blood. The source is a woman aged 25 to 45 with Graves' ophthalmopathy.

This clonotype was recorded at least ten times. V and J are TRBV12-3 or TRBV12-4 and TRBJ2-5, with 8 bases identical to TRBD1. This CDR3 has 16 amino acids. Trimming at V came to 5 bases and at J to 0 bases, leaving 8 bases not matched to a gene. CDR3: CASSQSGTGDQETQYF. CDR3 coding DNA: TGTGCCAGCAGTCAGTCCGGGACAGGAGACCAAGAGACCCAGTACTTC.

This clonotype was seen ten or more times. This rearrangement joins TRBV29-1 to TRBJ1-2, with 10 nucleotides matching TRBD1. Germline trimming cut 4 bases from V and 3 bases from J; bases unmatched to any gene: 8. Germline-derived CDR1 and CDR2 are SQVTM and ANQGSEA. The CDR3 is 15 residues long. This chain's CDR3 is CSVGEGQGNYYGYTF. As DNA, the CDR3 is TGCAGCGTTGGGGAGGGACAGGGGAACTACTATGGCTACACCTTC.

This clonotype was observed at least ten times. The chain carries TRBV28 and TRBJ1-1; 8 nucleotides match TRBD1. Germline loops: CDR1 MDHEN, CDR2 SYDVKM. CDR3 size: 14 residues. Trimming removed 4 bases from V and 11 bases from J; junction bases left unmatched: 12. The CDR3, as DNA: TGTGCCAGCAGTTCCACAGGGGGAGATCCCTCGGCTTTCTTT. Its translation: CASSSTGGDPSAFF.

The table lists this clonotype with many counts. J is TRBJ1-6 and V is TRBV30; TRBD1 agrees at 7 bases. CDR1 and CDR2 (germline): GTSNPN, SVGIG (reference sequence). CDR3 length equals 14 residues. J gave up 9 bases and V 0 bases, and 5 bases lay outside the gene matches. The CDR3 region is CAWSVSGGGSPLHF. In nucleotides, the CDR3 is TGTGCCTGGAGTGTCTCAGGGGGAGGTTCACCCCTCCACTTT.

With regard to this clonotype: The junction does not match germline at one end; this may be a read error. The V gene is TRBV27, the J gene TRBJ2-7; the D is unclear. Per germline, CDR1 MNHEY and CDR2 SMNVEV (reference sequence). The CDR3 has 12 amino acids. DNA for the CDR3: TGTGTCAGCAGCTTCACGATAGGGGAGCAGTACTTC. Translation gives CVSSFTIGEQYF.

This chain connects TRBV29-1 to TRBJ1-2, with TRBD1 as a possible D gene (5 bases). Germline CDR1 reads SQVTM; CDR2 reads ANQGSEA. There are 14 residues in the CDR3. V was shortened by 7 bases and J by 2 bases, with 17 bases between the two germline ends. In DNA form, the CDR3 reads TGCAGCGGGGGGGGGAGGGGAGAGAACTATGGCTACACCTTC. Protein sequence: CSGGGRGENYGYTF.

The V call is TRBV7-2, the J call TRBJ2-6; D is ambiguous. The CDR3 loop spans 15 amino acids. Germline V gene data show CDR1 as SGHTA and CDR2 as FQGNSA. Trimming stripped 3 bases from V and 4 bases from J, with 10 bases between. CDR3 residues: CASSFMVSGANVLTF. The CDR3 bases are TGTGCCAGCAGCTTTATGGTCTCAGGGGCCAACGTCCTGACTTTC.

This clonotype was seen ten or more times. The V and J genes are TRBV7-2 and TRBJ2-5, with a weak D call TRBD2 (6 bases). Germline V gene lookup returns CDR1 SGHTA and CDR2 FQGNSA. The ends were cut back, 5 bases at V and 5 bases at J, with 15 bases in the middle. This CDR3 has 14 amino acids. CDR3 DNA: TGTGCCAGCAGCCCAACGACTAGAATGGAGACCCAGTACTTC. This gives the protein CASSPTTRMETQYF.

This clonotype came up many times. The chain is built from TRBV28 and TRBJ2-7; weak D call: TRBD1 (6 bases). The germline CDR1 and CDR2 sequences are MDHEN and SYDVKM. Trimming cost V 3 bases and J 6 bases, with 15 bases left between them. The CDR3 contains 14 residues. CDR3 amino acids: CASSFQGTSSEQYF. The CDR3 coding sequence is TGTGCCAGCAGTTTCCAAGGGACATCTAGCGAGCAGTACTTC.

This clonotype was observed many times. V gene TRBV30 combines with J gene TRBJ1-1; D unresolved. The germline CDR1 and CDR2 sequences are GTSNPN and SVGIG (reference sequence). Trimming removed 0 bases at V and 0 bases at J, with 8 bases between. This CDR3 region has 14 residues. DNA of the CDR3: TGTGCCTGGAGTGTACAGCTCATGAACACTGAAGCTTTCTTT. This sequence encodes CAWSVQLMNTEAFF.

V gene TRBV20-1 combines with J gene TRBJ2-3, with D possibly TRBD2 on 7 matching bases. This CDR3 has 15 residues. The V gene lost 6 bases and the J gene lost 4 bases, with 20 bases spanning the gap. Germline CDR1 and CDR2: DFQATT and SNEGSKA (reference sequence). DNA of the CDR3: TGCAGTGCCCGCGGCCCGGGGGCGGGGGCAGATACGCAGTATTTT. Its protein is CSARGPGAGADTQYF.

On this clonotype: This is likely a read error, given that the CDR3 carries no conserved phenylalanine or tryptophan at its end. The rearrangement links TRBV5-1 to TRBJ2-1; 12 positions match TRBD2. The ends lost 4 bases at V and 5 bases at J; junction bases unmatched: 4. CDR1 SGHRS and CDR2 YFSETQ come from the germline V gene. This CDR3 is 15 amino acids long. CDR3 amino acids: CASSTGLAGNNEQFV. CDR3 in DNA: TGCGCCAGCAGCACCGGACTAGCGGGGAACAATGAGCAGTTCGTC.

This clonotype was detected many times. The chain is built from TRBV28 and TRBJ2-2; possibly TRBD2 for D (6 bases). V was cut by 8 bases and J by 5 bases, with 18 bases left in between. Germline CDR1 reads MDHEN; CDR2 reads SYDVKM. The CDR3 is made up of 15 amino acids. Here the CDR3 reads CASVSGQVGTGELFF. CDR3 sequence (DNA): TGTGCCAGCGTTAGCGGCCAGGTGGGAACCGGGGAGCTGTTTTTT.

The sample holds many counts of this clonotype. The rearrangement uses TRBV28 and TRBJ1-2; no firm D call. Trimming cost V 7 bases and J 5 bases, with 14 bases left between them. The germline V gene encodes CDR1 MDHEN and CDR2 SYDVKM. The CDR3 contains 13 residues. CDR3 DNA: TGTGCCAGCAAAGTTAGCAGCGGATATGGCTACACCTTC. Amino acids: CASKVSSGYGYTF.

This clonotype was detected ten times or more. V is TRBV12-3 or TRBV12-4 and J is TRBJ2-7; perhaps TRBD1 as D (6 bases). This CDR3 contains 11 residues. Trimming removed 5 bases from V and 7 bases from J, with 9 bases in between. CDR3 sequence reads: CASSRRGEQYF. CDR3 in DNA: TGTGCCAGCAGTCGAAGGGGGGAGCAGTACTTC.

Only a few counts were recorded for this clonotype. The chain employs TRBV11-2 and TRBJ2-7; 9 bases fit TRBD1. This CDR3 has 14 residues. V lost 4 bases, J lost 5 bases, and 6 bases stayed unmatched. Germline loops: CDR1 SGHAT, CDR2 FQNNGV. The CDR3: CASSSGTGIHEQYF. The CDR3 bases are TGTGCCAGCAGCTCCGGGACAGGGATCCACGAGCAGTACTTC.

In its sample, this clonotype was seen many times. The chain employs TRBV12-3 or TRBV12-4 and TRBJ1-1, with 9 bases that match TRBD1. The CDR3 extends over 15 amino acids. J was trimmed by 3 bases and V by 3 bases; bases with no gene match: 5. The CDR3 spells CASSFPTGGYTEAFF. CDR3 in DNA: TGTGCCAGCAGTTTTCCGACAGGGGGATACACTGAAGCTTTCTTT.